This T cell receptor beta chain was recorded in a study of kidney transplant recipient with SARS-CoV-2 infection. TCRdb reanalysed the reads using MiXCR and keeps one entry per CDR3 protein. The data show roughly 250,000 distinct CDR3 sequences, with more than 25% seen just once and nearly 7.5% held by the top ten. The sample holds many counts of this clonotype. The germline V gene encodes CDR1 SGHRS and CDR2 YFSETQ. The V segment lost 4 bases and the J segment 2 bases; nucleotides outside the gene matches: 6. This CDR3 has 15 amino acids. This specimen was a blood sample, taken at baseline and between days 110 and 120 from a kidney transplant recipient. This TCR derives from a male patient between 25 and 40 years old who had COVID-19 and was a kidney transplant recipient. The graft donor may be the source of some T cells. The genes are TRBV5-1 and TRBJ1-2; TRBD1 matches 9 bases. Written as DNA, the CDR3 is TGCGCCAGCAGCCTAACCGGGACAGGGAACTATGGCTACACCTTC. Translated, it gives CASSLTGTGNYGYTF.